This record covers a single TCR beta chain. The data belong to a study of cytomegalovirus exposure and HLA in healthy donors. In the PCR, 60 Vbeta and 13 Jbeta primers were used. Measured with immunoSEQ multiplex PCR; TCRdb has only the in-frame clones, and not every one. This table has under 70,000 clones, 55% to 80% appearing once. This TCR derives from a woman in her twenties or thirties in good health and CMV-seronegative. The source material was PBMCs.

The CDR3, as DNA: TGTGCCTGGTCGGATGGGGGGGATGGCTACACCTTC. Residues: CAWSDGGDGYTF. The genes are TRBV30 and TRBJ1-2, with D possibly being TRBD1 (5 bases). The germline CDR1 and CDR2 sequences are GTSNPN and SVGIG (reference sequence). Trimming left V 5 bases short and J 6 bases short, with 13 bases between. This CDR3 region has 12 residues.